This TCR beta chain was observed in a study of blood T cell repertoires in COVID-19. The overall study: Some COVID-19 samples were acute and others convalescent; all came from the United States, Italy and Spain. PBMCs, B-cell-depleted T cells, or T cells were the source of the cDNA or gDNA that made up the material.

Unmatched junction bases numbered 6, after V lost 0 bases and J lost 4 bases. CDR1 is SGDLS and CDR2 is YYNGEE in the germline V gene. CDR3 length equals 15 residues. Original processing notes: Nucleated cell number was recorded as an estimate derived from reference gene primer amplification. Produced via immunoSEQ multiplex PCR; TCRdb's table is partial and in-frame only. V and J calls and clone size are copied from that table; D and trimming were computed from the DNA. The sample shows some 150,000 clones, roughly 81% of them seen only once. This chain links TRBV9 with TRBJ2-5, with 7 bases aligning to TRBD2. This sequence was found in a human donor with acute or convalescent COVID-19. The donor label of this sample is uncertain. Material for sequencing was peripheral blood. In DNA, the CDR3 is TGTGCCAGCAGCGTAGGGATTAGCGGGCCAGAGACCCAGTACTTC. Protein product: CASSVGISGPETQYF.